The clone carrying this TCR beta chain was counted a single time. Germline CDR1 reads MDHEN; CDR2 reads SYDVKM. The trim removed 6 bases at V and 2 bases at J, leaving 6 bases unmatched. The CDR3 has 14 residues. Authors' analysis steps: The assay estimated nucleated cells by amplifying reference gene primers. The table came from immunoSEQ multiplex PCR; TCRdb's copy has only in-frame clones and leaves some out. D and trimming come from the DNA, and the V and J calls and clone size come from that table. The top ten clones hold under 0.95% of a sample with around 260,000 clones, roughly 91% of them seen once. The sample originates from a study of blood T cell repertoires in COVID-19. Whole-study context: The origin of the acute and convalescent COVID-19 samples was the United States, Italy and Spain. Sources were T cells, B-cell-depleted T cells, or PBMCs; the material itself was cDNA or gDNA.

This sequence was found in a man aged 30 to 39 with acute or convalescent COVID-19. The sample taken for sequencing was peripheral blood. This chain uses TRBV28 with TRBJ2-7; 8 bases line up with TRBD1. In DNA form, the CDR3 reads TGTGCCAGCAGGTCCAGGGGGCATACCTACGAGCAGTACTTC. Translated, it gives CASRSRGHTYEQYF. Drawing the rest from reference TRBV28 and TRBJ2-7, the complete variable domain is DVKVTQSSRYLVKRTGEKVFLECVQDMDHENMFWYRQDPGLGLRLIYFSYDVKMKEKGDIPEGYSVSREKKERFSLILESASTNQTSMYLCASRSRGHTYEQYFGPGTRLTVT.